This T cell receptor beta chain appears in the sequencing data of a study of early T cells in non-severe SARS-CoV-2 infection. Each CDR3 protein gets one entry after TCRdb re-called the 5' RACE reads with MiXCR. The data contain under 80,000 distinct CDR3 sequences, 11% of them singletons. This clonotype appeared many times. Germline assignment: CDR1 LGHDT and CDR2 YNNKEL (reference sequence). The ends lost 4 bases at V and 6 bases at J; junction bases unmatched: 6. CDR3 size: 14 residues. The material sequenced was whole blood. The V call is TRBV3-1, the J call TRBJ2-3; TRBD1 agrees at 8 bases. The TCR was taken from an adult who was a healthcare worker with PCR-confirmed SARS-CoV-2 infection or an uninfected control (not recorded which). DNA for the CDR3: TGTGCCAGCAGCCCCGGACAGGGACGGGATACGCAGTATTTT. Protein sequence: CASSPGQGRDTQYF.